This TCR beta chain was retrieved from a study of T-cell memory formation after mild COVID-19. General study points: Cross-reactive memory seemingly joined, as some responding clones were found in pre-infection memory. For contracting clones, CD4+ ones sat mainly in CM and EM, CD8+ in EMRA.

This clonotype came up many times. Antigen specificity is unknown. Using its own MiXCR run on the 5' RACE reads, TCRdb lists one record per CDR3 protein. The repertoire holds tens of thousands of distinct CDR3 sequences, with 9% to 15% as singletons. The V end lost 11 bases, the J end lost 1 base, and 15 bases lay between the germline ends. From germline, CDR1 is LNHDA and CDR2 SQIVND (reference sequence). The CDR3 is 14 residues long. The genes are TRBV19 and TRBJ1-5, with D possibly matching TRBD1 (5 bases). The clonotype was recovered from an adult woman who had mild COVID-19 (a few samples of this study predate the infection). Cell type and time point are not known. The sequenced material came from PBMCs or a T cell subset sorted from them (not recorded which). CDR3 amino acids: CASYNGGSNQPQHF. DNA of the CDR3: TGTGCCTCTTATAATGGGGGGAGCAATCAGCCCCAGCATTTT.